The rows below give T cell receptor beta chains drawn from one sample of a study of T-cell reconstitution after alpha-beta-depleted transplantation in children. From the PCR reads, TCRdb called clonotypes with MiXCR, one entry per CDR3 protein. The data hold hundreds of thousands of distinct CDR3 sequences, with approximately 10% observed a single time. The sample was PBMCs, taken before TCRalphabeta/CD19-depleted stem cell transplant. The receptors shown here come from a child aged 2-15 years with inherited bone marrow failure, due to receive a stem cell transplant. CDR3s include the opening cysteine and the closing phenylalanine or tryptophan. The D gene is left open where the match is weak. For some rows the clone size is stated as once, few or many, or as a class when expanded; others skip it.

j_gene,abundance,v_gene,d_gene,CDR3aa,CDR3nt
TRBJ2-1,few,TRBV7-6,TRBD2,CASSLYSGMGNEQFF,TGTGCCAGCAGCTTATATAGCGGGATGGGCAATGAGCAGTTCTTC
TRBJ2-4,.,TRBV18,.,CASSPTRGSKNIQYF,TGTGCCAGCTCCCCGACACGCGGGTCCAAAAACATTCAGTACTTC
TRBJ1-1,many,TRBV27,.,CASSPFTTAEAFF,TGTGCCAGCAGTCCGTTTACGACGGCTGAAGCTTTCTTT
TRBJ2-2,few,TRBV11-2,.,CASSLRLERVELFF,TGTGCCAGCAGCTTACGTCTAGAACGGGTCGAGCTGTTTTTT
TRBJ2-7,.,TRBV28,.,CASSLGPVRIYEQYF,TGTGCCAGCAGTTTGGGCCCAGTCAGAATCTACGAGCAGTACTTC
TRBJ1-2,many,TRBV3-1,.,CASSHDKYYGYTF,TGTGCCAGCAGCCACGATAAATACTATGGCTACACCTTC
TRBJ1-1,many,TRBV20-1,TRBD1,CSAPDRLNTEAFF,TGCAGTGCCCCGGACAGGCTTAACACTGAAGCTTTCTTT
TRBJ2-5,many,TRBV12-3/TRBV12-4,TRBD1,CASSVTGALETQYF,TGTGCCAGCTCTGTAACAGGGGCCCTGGAGACCCAGTACTTC
TRBJ1-2,many,TRBV6-1,TRBD1,CASSEPGQRLYGYTF,TGTGCCAGCAGTGAACCGGGACAGAGGTTATATGGCTACACCTTC
TRBJ1-1,many,TRBV20-1,.,CSAKDRRLNTEAFF,TGCAGTGCTAAAGACAGGAGATTGAACACTGAAGCTTTCTTT
TRBJ2-7,many,TRBV29-1,TRBD1,CSVEKSLRDRGAYEQYF,TGCAGCGTTGAAAAGAGCTTAAGGGACAGGGGGGCCTACGAGCAGTACTTC
TRBJ2-3,many,TRBV10-2,.,CASKGVAEEEDTQYF,TGCGCCAGCAAAGGGGTAGCTGAGGAGGAGGATACGCAGTATTTT
TRBJ2-3,many,TRBV9,.,CASSPYRGRTDTQYF,TGTGCCAGCAGCCCATACCGAGGCCGCACAGATACGCAGTATTTT
TRBJ2-3,many,TRBV6-2/TRBV6-3,TRBD2,CASSYSRLAGVADTQYF,TGTGCCAGCAGTTACTCCCGACTAGCGGGAGTGGCAGATACGCAGTATTTT
TRBJ2-4,many,TRBV4-3,TRBD1,CASRRRTGGAGDIQYF,TGCGCCAGCAGACGCAGGACAGGGGGCGCAGGTGACATTCAGTACTTC
TRBJ2-3,.,TRBV7-2,TRBD1,CASSLPQGVAGDTQYF,TGTGCCAGCAGCTTACCGCAGGGGGTAGCTGGAGATACGCAGTATTTT
TRBJ1-2,few,TRBV10-3,.,CAVTPEGKNYGYTF,TGTGCCGTTACTCCGGAGGGGAAGAACTATGGCTACACCTTC
TRBJ2-1,few,TRBV27,TRBD2,CASSTMASGTGSEQFF,TGTGCCAGCAGTACCATGGCTAGCGGGACGGGGAGTGAGCAGTTCTTC
TRBJ2-3,many,TRBV19,.,CASSIGVVGEDTQYF,TGTGCCAGTAGTATAGGAGTTGTGGGGGAAGATACGCAGTATTTT
TRBJ2-1,many,TRBV12-3/TRBV12-4,TRBD1,CASSTGTGLNEQFF,TGTGCCAGCAGCACCGGGACAGGGTTGAATGAGCAGTTCTTC
TRBJ1-2,many,TRBV29-1,.,CSGAGRAYGYTF,TGCAGCGGGGCCGGGCGGGCCTATGGCTACACCTTC
TRBJ2-3,few,TRBV7-2,.,CASSLEGEGSTDTQYF,TGTGCCAGCAGCTTAGAGGGGGAGGGGAGCACAGATACGCAGTATTTT
TRBJ1-1,few,TRBV30,.,CAWSPHPNTEAFF,TGTGCCTGGAGCCCGCATCCGAACACTGAAGCTTTCTTT
TRBJ2-5,.,TRBV2,TRBD2,CASSDLAVQETQYF,TGTGCCAGCAGCGATCTAGCGGTACAAGAGACCCAGTACTTC
TRBJ1-1,many,TRBV12-3/TRBV12-4,.,CASSSWEAPGAEAFF,TGTGCCAGCAGTTCGTGGGAGGCACCGGGGGCTGAAGCTTTCTTT
TRBJ2-7,many,TRBV6-1,.,CASSRRDRWVYEQYF,TGTGCCAGCAGTAGACGGGACCGGTGGGTCTACGAGCAGTACTTC
TRBJ1-5,many,TRBV7-2,.,CASSSTDGNTPQHF,TGTGCCAGCAGCTCGACGGACGGAAATACGCCCCAGCATTTT
TRBJ2-1,many,TRBV5-1,.,CASSGLAEIYNEQFF,TGCGCCAGCAGCGGTTTAGCGGAAATCTACAATGAGCAGTTCTTC
TRBJ2-2,many,TRBV6-5,.,CASSYTTSPGELFF,TGTGCCAGCAGTTACACAACATCACCCGGGGAGCTGTTTTTT
TRBJ2-1,many,TRBV4-1,.,CASSLPDTNNEQFF,TGCGCCAGCAGCCTTCCGGACACCAACAATGAGCAGTTCTTC
TRBJ1-3,few,TRBV7-2,.,CASSLAGGSITGNTIYF,TGTGCCAGCAGCTTAGCGGGAGGTTCGATTACTGGAAACACCATATATTTT
TRBJ2-1,many,TRBV12-3/TRBV12-4,.,CASSSAVGHNEQFF,TGTGCCAGCAGTTCCGCCGTTGGGCACAATGAGCAGTTCTTC
TRBJ2-7,many,TRBV9,.,CASSPGVSRYEQYF,TGTGCCAGCAGCCCGGGTGTCTCAAGGTACGAGCAGTACTTC
TRBJ2-3,.,TRBV7-2,.,CASSLNPTGFSTDTQYF,TGTGCCAGCAGCCTAAACCCGACCGGATTTAGCACAGATACGCAGTATTTT
TRBJ2-7,many,TRBV20-1,.,CSARDHQNTAYEQYF,TGCAGTGCTAGAGATCACCAGAACACAGCCTACGAGCAGTACTTC
TRBJ1-1,.,TRBV29-1,.,CSVEGGTLEAFF,TGCAGCGTTGAGGGCGGCACACTTGAAGCTTTCTTT
TRBJ2-2,many,TRBV24-1,TRBD2,CATSDRPGLRGTGELFF,TGTGCCACCAGTGATCGGCCGGGACTAAGAGGCACCGGGGAGCTGTTTTTT
TRBJ1-1,many,TRBV7-9,TRBD1,CASSLQGAYDTEAFF,TGTGCCAGCAGCTTACAGGGGGCTTATGACACTGAAGCTTTCTTT
TRBJ2-1,many,TRBV20-1,TRBD1,CSAKDRDSSYNEQFF,TGCAGTGCAAAGGACAGGGACAGCTCCTACAATGAGCAGTTCTTC
TRBJ2-6,.,TRBV20-1,.,CSARGWASGANVLTF,TGCAGTGCTAGAGGGTGGGCGTCTGGGGCCAACGTCCTGACTTTC
TRBJ1-1,many,TRBV12-3/TRBV12-4,.,CAADVVGEAFF,TGTGCCGCCGATGTCGTAGGTGAAGCTTTCTTT